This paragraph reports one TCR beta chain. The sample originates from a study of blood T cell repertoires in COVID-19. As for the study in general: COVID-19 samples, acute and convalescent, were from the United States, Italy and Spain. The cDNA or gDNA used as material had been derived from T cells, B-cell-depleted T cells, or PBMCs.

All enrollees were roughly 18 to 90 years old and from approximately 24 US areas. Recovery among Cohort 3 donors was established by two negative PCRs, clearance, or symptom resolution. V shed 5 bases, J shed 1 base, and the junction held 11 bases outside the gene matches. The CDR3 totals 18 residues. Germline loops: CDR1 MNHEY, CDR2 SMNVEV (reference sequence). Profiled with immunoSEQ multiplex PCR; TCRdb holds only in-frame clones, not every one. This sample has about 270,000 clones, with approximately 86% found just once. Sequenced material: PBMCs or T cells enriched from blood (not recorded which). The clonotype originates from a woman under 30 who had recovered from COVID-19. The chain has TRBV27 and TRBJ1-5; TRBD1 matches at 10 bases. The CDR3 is CASSPNLWDRGSNQPQHF. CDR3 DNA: TGTGCCAGCAGTCCCAACCTTTGGGACAGGGGAAGCAATCAGCCCCAGCATTTT.